A single sample is the source of the 15 T cell receptor beta chains below, sequenced in a study of T-cell reconstitution after alpha-beta-depleted transplantation in children. The authors prepared the TCRbeta library with unique molecular identifiers. MiXCR, applied by TCRdb to the PCR reads, yields one record per CDR3 protein. Of about 580,000 distinct CDR3 sequences in the sample, 23% are singletons; the top ten hold 14%. The sequenced sample was PBMCs, mostly from graft donor cells, obtained 360 days after TCRalphabeta/CD19-depleted stem cell transplant. These receptor sequences come from a boy less than two years old who had a stem cell transplant for acute myeloid leukemia, so the T cells may come from the graft donor.

As for this clonotype: A much larger clone is a single base away; this may be a read error. The chain employs TRBV6-1 and TRBJ2-2, with D unclear. Per the germline V gene, CDR1 is MNHNS and CDR2 is SASEGT. The germline V and J ends were trimmed by 6 bases and 2 bases, with 7 bases remaining between them. The CDR3 covers 13 residues. CDR3 DNA sequence: TGTGCCAGCAGGGCCCTTAACACCGGGGAGCTGTTTTTT. It is translated as CASRALNTGELFF.

This clonotype was recorded at least ten times. One end of the junction does not line up with germline, which may come from a read error. The rearrangement links TRBV7-6 to TRBJ2-1; D may be TRBD2 (5 bases). Germline lookup yields CDR1 SGHVS and CDR2 FNYEAQ. CDR3 length: 14 residues. Here the CDR3 DNA reads TGTGCCAGCAGTTTACCGGGATCCTCCAATGAGCAGTTCTTC. Amino acids: CASSLPGSSNEQFF.

This clonotype appeared a few times. This chain connects TRBV20-1 to TRBJ2-7; 12 nucleotides match TRBD2. CDR1 is DFQATT, CDR2 SNEGSKA, per germline (reference sequence). The length of the CDR3 is 16 residues. V trimming: 0 bases; J trimming: 7 bases; junction bases outside the gene matches: 10. The CDR3 DNA follows: TGCAGTGCTAGAGATAAGACTAGCGGGGGTCTATGGGAGCAGTACTTC. Protein sequence: CSARDKTSGGLWEQYF.

This clonotype has a handful of counts. This chain connects TRBV4-3 to TRBJ1-2, with D hard to call. Germline V lookup: CDR1 LGHNA, CDR2 YSLEER. This CDR3 has 13 residues. V was trimmed by 2 bases and J by 8 bases, leaving 12 bases between them. The CDR3 region is CASSQKYSGGYTF. CDR3 in DNA: TGCGCCAGCAGCCAAAAGTACTCGGGCGGCTACACCTTC.

The V and J genes are TRBV9 and TRBJ2-1, with 7 bases aligning to TRBD2. The CDR3 sequence is 14 residues long. The trim removed 3 bases at V and 1 base at J, leaving 1 base unmatched. Germline V gene data show CDR1 as SGDLS and CDR2 as YYNGEE. CDR3: CASSASGSYNEQFF. In DNA, the CDR3 is TGTGCCAGCAGCGCTAGCGGATCCTACAATGAGCAGTTCTTC.

This clonotype was seen a few times. The V gene is TRBV20-1, the J gene TRBJ2-7, with 7 bases that match TRBD2. Unmatched junction bases numbered 4, after V lost 0 bases and J lost 2 bases. Germline CDR1 and CDR2: DFQATT and SNEGSKA (reference sequence). This CDR3 has 14 residues. CDR3 DNA: TGCAGTGCTAGAGATGGGACTAATCCCTACGAGCAGTACTTC. Protein sequence: CSARDGTNPYEQYF.

The table lists this clonotype with many counts. V usage is TRBV20-1 and J usage is TRBJ2-7; no firm D call. Germline V gene lookup returns CDR1 DFQATT and CDR2 SNEGSKA (reference sequence). The CDR3 contains 12 residues. Trimming stripped 3 bases from V and 4 bases from J, with 10 bases between. The CDR3 DNA is TGCAGTGCTAGGTCCCTGGATTACGAGCAGTACGTC. Translation gives CSARSLDYEQYV.

A note on this clonotype: This clone may be a read error of a much larger clone one base away. This chain uses TRBV29-1 with TRBJ1-5; 7 bases match TRBD1. The CDR3 is made up of 14 amino acids. The germline V gene has CDR1 SQVTM and CDR2 ANQGSEA. The CDR3 bases are TGCAGCGTTATAACAGGGGTCGGCAATCAGCCCCACCATTTT. The encoded protein is CSVITGVGNQPHHF.

This clonotype was recorded a few times. The rearrangement uses TRBV18 and TRBJ2-2; D gene uncertain. Germline V gene lookup returns CDR1 KGHSH and CDR2 LQKENI. The CDR3 length is 15 residues. Between the trimmed V and J ends, which lost 9 bases and 7 bases, there was a span of 21 bases. The CDR3 DNA sequence: TGTGCCAGTCTGACGAGACCCCCCGGTGGCGGGGAGCTGTTTTTT. Residues: CASLTRPPGGGELFF.

This chain joins TRBV6-2 or TRBV6-3 and TRBJ2-7, with D unresolved. From germline, CDR1 is MNHEY and CDR2 SVGEGT. Trimming took 0 bases from V and 9 from J, leaving 21 bases between them. This CDR3 is 16 amino acids long. The chain's CDR3 is CASSYSAAHHLSWQYF. DNA for the CDR3: TGTGCCAGCAGTTACTCGGCGGCCCACCACCTCTCGTGGCAGTACTTC.

Ten or more counts support this clonotype. The chain joins TRBV20-1 to TRBJ2-7; 8 bases map to TRBD1. The CDR3 is 12 residues long. Germline V CDR1 and CDR2: DFQATT, SNEGSKA (reference sequence). Trimming cost V 5 bases and J 2 bases; bases outside gene matches: 2. This chain's CDR3 is CSAGQGTYEQYV. In DNA form, the CDR3 reads TGCAGTGCTGGACAGGGAACCTACGAGCAGTACGTC.

This chain joins TRBV5-1 and TRBJ1-2, with a possible D match to TRBD1 (5 bases). The germline V gene has CDR1 SGHRS and CDR2 YFSETQ. Trimming removed 1 base from V and 5 bases from J, with 12 bases in between. This CDR3 comprises 14 residues. The DNA of the CDR3 is TGCGCCAGCAGCTTGAAAGGGGCTCGTTATGGCTACACCTTC. Protein sequence: CASSLKGARYGYTF. The whole variable domain, remainder taken from reference TRBV5-1 and TRBJ1-2, is KAGVTQTPRYLIKTRGQQVTLSCSPISGHRSVSWYQQTPGQGLQFLFEYFSETQRNKGNFPGRFSGRQFSNSRSEMNVSTLELGDSALYLCASSLKGARYGYTFGSGTRLTVV.

V usage is TRBV7-2 and J usage is TRBJ2-5; 8 positions agree with TRBD2. The CDR3 consists of 17 residues. V lost 0 bases and J lost 4; bases outside the gene matches: 10. Germline lookup yields CDR1 SGHTA and CDR2 FQGNSA. CDR3 residues: CASSLAILLAVPETQYF. CDR3 coding DNA: TGTGCCAGCAGCTTAGCGATCCTACTAGCGGTACCAGAGACCCAGTACTTC.

V is TRBV10-1 and J is TRBJ2-1, with D perhaps TRBD1 (5 bases). Trimming removed 0 bases from V and 13 bases from J, with 10 bases in between. Per germline, CDR1 WNHNN and CDR2 SYGVQD (reference sequence). CDR3 size: 12 residues. This CDR3 is CASSESTRVQFF. The CDR3 region has the DNA TGCGCCAGCAGTGAGTCGACCAGGGTCCAGTTCTTC.

The V and J genes are TRBV29-1 and TRBJ1-2; 7 bases are a match to TRBD1. The CDR3 has 12 amino acids. Germline values: CDR1 SQVTM, CDR2 ANQGSEA. V was pared by 7 bases and J by 2 bases, with 4 bases of the junction left unmatched. The CDR3 coding sequence is TGCAGCGGGACAGGTTCCAACTATGGCTACACCTTC. It yields the protein CSGTGSNYGYTF.